This T cell receptor beta chain was retrieved from a study of cytomegalovirus exposure and HLA in healthy donors. The PCR was carried out with 60 Vbeta primers and 13 Jbeta primers. Original processing methods: About 11 million of tens of millions of unique TCR beta chains were shared, per a later count. Data came from immunoSEQ multiplex PCR; TCRdb stores just in-frame clones and leaves some out. D and trimming come from the DNA, and the V and J calls and clone size come from that table. The sample lists about 170,000 clones; around 62% were seen once. Points on this clone: Its specificity is not known.

Germline assignment: CDR1 KGHSH and CDR2 LQKENI. The CDR3 has 14 amino acids. V gave up 1 base and J gave up 2 bases, with 8 bases separating them. Overall study findings and caveats: A later analysis reportedly found that, within productive TCRs, an Asian-associated ancestry cluster had fewer N-insertions than the mean observed across the roughly 700 donors. Reports indicate that TCR beta sequences accurately predicted the HLA-A and HLA-B alleles of most subjects.

This chain connects TRBV18 to TRBJ1-2, with D unresolved. This TCR was sampled from a man aged 35 to 55 in good health and CMV-seronegative. The sample taken for sequencing was PBMCs. For the CDR3, the DNA is TGTGCCAGCTCACCACTTGTGGAGAACTATGGCTACACCTTC. Its translation is CASSPLVENYGYTF.